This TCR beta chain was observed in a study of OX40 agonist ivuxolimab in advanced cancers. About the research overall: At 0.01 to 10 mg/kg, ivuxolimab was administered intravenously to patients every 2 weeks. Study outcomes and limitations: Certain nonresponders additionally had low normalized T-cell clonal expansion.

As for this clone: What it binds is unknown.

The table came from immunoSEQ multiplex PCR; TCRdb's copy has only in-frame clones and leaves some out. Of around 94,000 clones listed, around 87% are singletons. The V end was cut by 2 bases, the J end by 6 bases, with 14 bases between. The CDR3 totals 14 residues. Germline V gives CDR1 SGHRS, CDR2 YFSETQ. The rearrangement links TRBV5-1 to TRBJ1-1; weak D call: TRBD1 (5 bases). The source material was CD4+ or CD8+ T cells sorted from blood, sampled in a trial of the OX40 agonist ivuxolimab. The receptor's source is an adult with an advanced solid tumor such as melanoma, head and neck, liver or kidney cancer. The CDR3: CASSFWGVHAEAFF. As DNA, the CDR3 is TGCGCCAGCAGCTTCTGGGGGGTGCATGCTGAAGCTTTCTTT.